This TCR beta chain was found in a study of shared clonotypes between healthy human individuals. Study as a whole: The people who gave samples were a couple of women and a few men aged 18 to 49.

Assay: immunoSEQ multiplex PCR; the TCRdb copy retains only in-frame clones and omits some. The sample yields millions of clones, approximately 94% seen once. The germline CDR1 and CDR2 sequences are MDHEN and SYDVKM. This CDR3 contains 15 residues. V lost 6 bases to trimming and J lost 6 bases; unmatched junction nucleotides: 9. Naive CD8 cells lacked CD45RO and underwent positive selection for CCR7, leaving out terminally differentiated effector memory CD45RA+ cells. The sequence was collected from a man aged 18 to 29 in good health. The sequenced sample consisted of naive CD8+ T cells sorted from blood. The chain links TRBV28 to TRBJ1-5, with 9 bases lining up with TRBD1. The CDR3 is CASSDGTGSGQPQHF. In nucleotides, the CDR3 is TGTGCCAGCAGCGACGGGACAGGGAGCGGTCAGCCCCAGCATTTT.